This T cell receptor (beta chain) was identified during a study of T cells in Graves' hyperthyroidism and ophthalmopathy. Thyroid ultrasound and orbital computed tomography, with clinical symptoms and serum thyroxine and TRAb, informed diagnoses. This clonotype was seen more than once but under ten times. This CDR3 is built from 14 residues. Germline CDR1 and CDR2: MNHEY and SMNVEV (reference sequence). Trimming took 6 bases from V and 3 from J, leaving 12 bases between them. Researchers amplified the TCR beta CDR3 regions from RNA transcripts. First-round RT-PCR targeting the TCR CDR3 was performed with the HTBI primer set. MiXCR was run by TCRdb on the multiplex PCR reads, yielding one entry per CDR3 protein. The data show 450,000 to 650,000 distinct CDR3 sequences, 14% seen once.

This sequence was found in a woman aged 18-29 years with Graves' ophthalmopathy. Sequenced: blood. This chain connects TRBV27 to TRBJ2-1; maybe TRBD1 (6 bases). DNA for the CDR3: TGTGCCAGCAGCCCCAGGGGCGTCTACAATGAGCAGTTCTTC. Translated, it gives CASSPRGVYNEQFF.